Listed below are T cell receptor beta chains from one sample, sequenced in a study of T cell repertoires in cytomegalovirus infection. For these receptors, no antigen is known. TCRdb ran MiXCR on the reads and lists one entry per CDR3 protein. The sample has over 120,000 distinct CDR3 sequences; roughly a third are singletons. The sequencing used CD8+ T cells from cultured PBMCs, collected from culture after CMV antigen stimulation. All receptors come from a human donor in good health (CMV status not recorded). Some clones in this sample may be carry-over from other donors' samples. The conserved cysteine and the conserved F or W are not part of the CDR3 here. Rows may omit the clone size; those that give it use once, few, many or a size class.

abundance,v_gene,j_gene,CDR3aa
NA,TRBV27,TRBJ1-2,ASSPQTGVGYT
NA,TRBV18,TRBJ1-2,ASSSGTGSNGYT
NA,TRBV6-2/TRBV6-3,TRBJ2-3,ASSPGLAETDTQY
many,TRBV28,TRBJ2-2,ASSLRGYTGELF
NA,TRBV19,TRBJ1-2,ASSHISLEGFGYGYT
NA,TRBV10-2,TRBJ2-7,ASRAGGPTYEQY
few,TRBV27,TRBJ1-5,ASSPGGGGNQPQH
NA,TRBV6-8,TRBJ1-1,ASSYGQGGTEAF
NA,TRBV7-3,TRBJ1-2,ASSLYLGAHGYT
many,TRBV4-1,TRBJ2-1,ASSQEDAGPLYNEQF
few,TRBV15,TRBJ2-3,ATSPIQSTDTQY
NA,TRBV10-3,TRBJ1-1,AISPCQPGSPMNTEAF
few,TRBV20-1,TRBJ2-7,SARGGLGYEQY
NA,TRBV7-2,TRBJ1-2,ASSLVAPKMDGYT
few,TRBV12-3/TRBV12-4,TRBJ1-1,ASSFSSNTEAF
few,TRBV27,TRBJ2-1,ASTLRAGVINEQF
NA,TRBV6-2/TRBV6-3,TRBJ1-1,ASSPLLRDTEAF
NA,TRBV7-3,TRBJ2-1,ASSPGTALGYDEQF
NA,TRBV2,TRBJ2-7,ASSARGREQY
NA,TRBV12-3/TRBV12-4,TRBJ2-1,ASSTEGPRDSDF
NA,TRBV4-1,TRBJ1-5,ASSQDRVQPQH
NA,TRBV7-9,TRBJ2-7,ASSSQGRMEQY
NA,TRBV10-2,TRBJ1-6,ASRRGTGAPSPLH
many,TRBV12-3/TRBV12-4,TRBJ1-5,ASTQGATNQPQH
few,TRBV7-9,TRBJ2-3,ASSPMTGDTQY
many,TRBV5-6,TRBJ2-2,ASSFVSLGTGELF
NA,TRBV7-9,TRBJ2-7,ASGTGSYEQY
NA,TRBV4-1,TRBJ2-1,ASSQGTGQVFHELF
NA,TRBV2,TRBJ2-1,ASSPTSVEQF
few,TRBV19,TRBJ1-1,ASSIAQPNTEAF
few,TRBV11-2,TRBJ2-3,ASRRGGSLDTQY
NA,TRBV28,TRBJ2-3,ASSLGLARDTQY
NA,TRBV7-2,TRBJ2-1,ASSLVGGGAYNEQF
many,TRBV6-1,TRBJ2-7,ASSQQGTQNEQY
NA,TRBV6-6,TRBJ2-7,ASSPSGGVYEQY
NA,TRBV27,TRBJ1-1,ASSLSAGMNTEAF
few,TRBV28,TRBJ2-4,ASSLPYSIQY
few,TRBV12-3/TRBV12-4,TRBJ2-1,ASRAGVNSYNEQF
many,TRBV5-5,TRBJ2-7,ASSLGPLYEQY
NA,TRBV27,TRBJ1-1,ASSLARKNTEAF
medium-sized,TRBV7-2,TRBJ2-7,ASSPVSGYYEQY
few,TRBV19,TRBJ1-5,ASTPSNGPSNQPQH
NA,TRBV10-3,TRBJ1-1,AISEGAEAF
NA,TRBV13,TRBJ2-7,ASSSGANYEQY
NA,TRBV28,TRBJ1-1,ASSFRGLNTEAF